This T cell receptor (beta chain) was recovered during a study of cytomegalovirus exposure and HLA in healthy donors. Germline V gene data show CDR1 as ENHRY and CDR2 as SYGVKD. V was pared by 5 bases and J by 3 bases, with 11 bases between. The CDR3 is 14 amino acids. Worth noting for this clone: The antigen remains undetermined.

PCR amplification relied on 60 Vbeta primers (plus 13 Jbeta primers). Original data processing: Later, roughly 77 million unique TCR beta chains were counted in an analysis, and some 9.9 million of them were shared. Sequencing used immunoSEQ multiplex PCR; TCRdb keeps in-frame clones, though not all of them. V, J and clone size are taken as reported in that table, and D and trimming were inferred from the DNA itself. The sample shows about 180,000 clones, over 75% of them seen only once. General observations from the study: Among CMV-associated TCR beta chains, most appeared HLA-restricted in a later analysis.

Sequencing was carried out using PBMCs. This sequence originates from a woman in her twenties or thirties in good health and CMV-seronegative. V and J are TRBV10-3 and TRBJ1-3, with D perhaps matching TRBD1 (6 bases). This CDR3 reads CAISSQGFGNTIYF. CDR3 nucleotide sequence: TGTGCCATCAGTTCGCAGGGGTTTGGAAACACCATATATTTT.